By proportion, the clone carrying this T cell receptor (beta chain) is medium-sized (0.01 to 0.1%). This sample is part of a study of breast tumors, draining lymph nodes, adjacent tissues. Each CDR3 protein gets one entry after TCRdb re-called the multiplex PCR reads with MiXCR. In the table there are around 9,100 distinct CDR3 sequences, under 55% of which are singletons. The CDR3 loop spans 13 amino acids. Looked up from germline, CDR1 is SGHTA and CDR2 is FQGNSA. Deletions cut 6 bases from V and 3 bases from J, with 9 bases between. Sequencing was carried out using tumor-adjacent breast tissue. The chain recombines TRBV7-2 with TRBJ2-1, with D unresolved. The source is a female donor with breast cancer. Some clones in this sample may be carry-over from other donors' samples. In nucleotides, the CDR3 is TGTGCCAGCAGTGAAAGCAGCTACAATGAGCAGTTCTTC. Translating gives CASSESSYNEQFF. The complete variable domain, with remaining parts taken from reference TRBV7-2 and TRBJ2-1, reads GAGVSQSPSNKVTEKGKDVELRCDPISGHTALYWYRQSLGQGLEFLIYFQGNSAPDKSGLPSDRFSAERTGGSVSTLTIQRTQQEDSAVYLCASSESSYNEQFFGPGTRLTVL.